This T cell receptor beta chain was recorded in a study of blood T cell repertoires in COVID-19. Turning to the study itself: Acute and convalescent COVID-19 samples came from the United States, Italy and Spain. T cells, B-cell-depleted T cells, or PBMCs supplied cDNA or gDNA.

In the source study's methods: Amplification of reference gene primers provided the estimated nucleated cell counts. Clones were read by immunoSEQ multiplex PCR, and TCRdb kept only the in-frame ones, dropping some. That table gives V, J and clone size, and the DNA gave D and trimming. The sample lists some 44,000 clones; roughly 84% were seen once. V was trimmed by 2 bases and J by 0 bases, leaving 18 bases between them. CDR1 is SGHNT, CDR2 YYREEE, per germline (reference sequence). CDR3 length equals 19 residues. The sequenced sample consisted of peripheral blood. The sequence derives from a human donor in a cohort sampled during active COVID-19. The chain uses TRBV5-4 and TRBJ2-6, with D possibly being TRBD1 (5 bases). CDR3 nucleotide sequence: TGTGCCAGCAGCTTTCAGGGTTTAGGACGGAGCTCTGGGGCCAACGTCCTGACTTTC. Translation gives CASSFQGLGRSSGANVLTF.